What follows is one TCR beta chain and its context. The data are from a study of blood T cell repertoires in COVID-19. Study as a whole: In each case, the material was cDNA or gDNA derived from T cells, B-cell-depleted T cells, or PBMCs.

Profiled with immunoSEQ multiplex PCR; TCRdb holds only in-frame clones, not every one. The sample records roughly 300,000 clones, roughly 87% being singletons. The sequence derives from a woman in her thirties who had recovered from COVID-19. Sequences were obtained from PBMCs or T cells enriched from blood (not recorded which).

Here the CDR3 reads CSVENWGQYTEAFF. CDR3 coding DNA: TGCAGCGTTGAGAATTGGGGGCAGTACACTGAAGCTTTCTTT. The chain recombines TRBV29-1 with TRBJ1-1; TRBD1 might be the D (6 bases). The CDR3 has 14 amino acids. The V end lost 3 bases, the J end lost 3 bases, and 14 bases lay between the germline ends. CDR1 is SQVTM and CDR2 is ANQGSEA in the germline V gene.